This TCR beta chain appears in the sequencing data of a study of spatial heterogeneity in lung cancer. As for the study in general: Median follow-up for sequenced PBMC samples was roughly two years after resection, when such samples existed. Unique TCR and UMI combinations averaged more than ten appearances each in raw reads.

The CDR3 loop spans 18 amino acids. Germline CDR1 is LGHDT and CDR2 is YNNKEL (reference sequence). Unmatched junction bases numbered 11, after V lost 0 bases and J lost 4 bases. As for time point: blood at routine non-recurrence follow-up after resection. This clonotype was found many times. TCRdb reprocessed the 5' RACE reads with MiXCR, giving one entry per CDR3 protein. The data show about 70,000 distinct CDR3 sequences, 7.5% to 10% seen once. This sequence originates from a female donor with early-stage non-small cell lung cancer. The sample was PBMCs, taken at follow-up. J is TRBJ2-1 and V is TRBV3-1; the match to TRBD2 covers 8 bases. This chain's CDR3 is CASSQEGWGAGGYNEQFF. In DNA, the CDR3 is TGTGCCAGCAGCCAAGAGGGCTGGGGCGCGGGAGGTTACAATGAGCAGTTCTTC.